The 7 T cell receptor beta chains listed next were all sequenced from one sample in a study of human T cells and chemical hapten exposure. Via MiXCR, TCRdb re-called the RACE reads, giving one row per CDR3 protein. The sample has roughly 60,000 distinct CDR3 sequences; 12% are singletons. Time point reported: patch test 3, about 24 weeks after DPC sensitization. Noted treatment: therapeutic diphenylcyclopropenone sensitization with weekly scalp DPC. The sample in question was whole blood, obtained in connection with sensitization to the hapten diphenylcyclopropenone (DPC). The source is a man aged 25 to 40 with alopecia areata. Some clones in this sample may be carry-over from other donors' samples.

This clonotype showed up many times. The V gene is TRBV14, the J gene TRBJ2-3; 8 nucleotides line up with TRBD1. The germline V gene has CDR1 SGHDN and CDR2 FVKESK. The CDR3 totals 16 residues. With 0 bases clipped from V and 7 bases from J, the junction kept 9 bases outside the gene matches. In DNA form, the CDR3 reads TGTGCCAGCAGCCAAGATCGGACAGGGAGACTGAATACGCAGTATTTT. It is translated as CASSQDRTGRLNTQYF. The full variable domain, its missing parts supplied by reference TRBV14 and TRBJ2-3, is EAGVTQFPSHSVIEKGQTVTLRCDPISGHDNLYWYRRVMGKEIKFLLHFVKESKQDESGMPNNRFLAERTGGTYSTLKVQPAELEDSGVYFCASSQDRTGRLNTQYFGPGTRLTVL.

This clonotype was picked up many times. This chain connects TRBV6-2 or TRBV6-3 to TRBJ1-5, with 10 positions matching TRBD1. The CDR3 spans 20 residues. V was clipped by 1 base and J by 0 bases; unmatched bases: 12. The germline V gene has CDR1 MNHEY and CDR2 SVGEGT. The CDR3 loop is CASSYFALDRGEYSNQPQHF. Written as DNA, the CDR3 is TGTGCCAGCAGTTACTTCGCCCTGGACAGGGGGGAATATAGCAATCAGCCCCAGCATTTT.

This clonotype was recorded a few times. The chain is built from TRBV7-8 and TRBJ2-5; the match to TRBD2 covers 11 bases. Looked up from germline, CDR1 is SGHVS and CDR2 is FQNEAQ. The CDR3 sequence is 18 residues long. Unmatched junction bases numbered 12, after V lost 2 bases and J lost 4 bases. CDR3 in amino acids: CASSLTSGGELGSETQYF. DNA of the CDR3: TGTGCCAGCAGCTTAACTAGCGGGGGAGAATTAGGATCAGAGACCCAGTACTTC.

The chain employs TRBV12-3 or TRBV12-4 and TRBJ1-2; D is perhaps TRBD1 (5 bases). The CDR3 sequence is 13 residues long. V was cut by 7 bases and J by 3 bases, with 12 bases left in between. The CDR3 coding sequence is TGTGCCAGCACCCCTCAGGGCGACTATGGCTACACCTTC. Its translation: CASTPQGDYGYTF.

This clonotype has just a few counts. The CDR3 DNA reads TGCAGCGTTGAGCCTGACCTGGGGACATACACAGATACGCAGTATTTT. Translating gives CSVEPDLGTYTDTQYF. The chain is built from TRBV29-1 and TRBJ2-3, with D maybe TRBD1 (6 bases). V lost 3 bases to trimming and J lost 2 bases, with 18 bases between them. The germline gives CDR1 SQVTM, CDR2 ANQGSEA. The CDR3 has 16 residues.

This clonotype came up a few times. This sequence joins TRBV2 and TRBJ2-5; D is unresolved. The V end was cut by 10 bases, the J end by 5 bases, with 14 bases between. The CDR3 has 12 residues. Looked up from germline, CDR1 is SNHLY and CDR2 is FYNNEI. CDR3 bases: TGTGCCACCACACAAGCCGGGGAGACCCAGTACTTC. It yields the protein CATTQAGETQYF.

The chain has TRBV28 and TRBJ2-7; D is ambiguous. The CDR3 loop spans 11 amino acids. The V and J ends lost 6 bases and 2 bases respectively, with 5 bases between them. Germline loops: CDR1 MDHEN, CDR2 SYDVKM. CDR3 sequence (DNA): TGTGCCAGCAGGGACCCCTACGAGCAGTACTTC. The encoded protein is CASRDPYEQYF.